The 29 T cell receptor beta chains below were found in one sample sequenced in a study of blood T cell repertoires in COVID-19. Some clones are missing from TCRdb's copy, which holds only in-frame ones; the method was immunoSEQ multiplex PCR. The profile covers hundreds of thousands of clones, with roughly 85% appearing a single time and roughly 1.4% taken by the ten largest. The sequenced sample consisted of peripheral blood. These receptors originate from a woman aged 25 to 39 with active or convalescent COVID-19.

The rearrangement joins TRBV4-1 to TRBJ2-1, with 9 bases that match TRBD2. Losses at the gene ends were 1 base for V and 1 base for J; bases not matched to a gene: 5. The CDR3 totals 17 residues. Germline CDR1 is MGHRA and CDR2 is YSYEKL. CDR3 sequence (DNA): TGCGCCAGCAGCCAAGTATTGCTAGCGGGATCCTACAATGAGCAGTTCTTC. As protein: CASSQVLLAGSYNEQFF.

The chain joins TRBV4-1 to TRBJ2-5, with TRBD2 as a possible D gene (6 bases). V shed 1 base and J shed 5 bases, with 17 bases lying between them. The germline gives CDR1 MGHRA, CDR2 YSYEKL. This CDR3 contains 16 residues. CDR3 in DNA: TGCGCCAGCAGCCAAGGGGACTCGCCTGGTGGGGAGACCCAGTACTTC. Translating it yields CASSQGDSPGGETQYF.

This chain joins TRBV6-5 and TRBJ2-5; tentative D call: TRBD1 (5 bases). Trimming pared 5 bases from V and 0 bases from J, leaving 10 bases between. This CDR3 contains 14 residues. Per the germline V gene, CDR1 is MNHEY and CDR2 is SVGAGI. The CDR3 bases are TGTGCCAGCAGTCCGCGACAGTACCAAGAGACCCAGTACTTC. Its translation: CASSPRQYQETQYF.

In its sample, this clone was seen many times. The chain recombines TRBV18 with TRBJ2-7; weak D call: TRBD2 (6 bases). The CDR3 loop spans 14 amino acids. The V end lost 2 bases, the J end lost 2 bases, and 10 bases lay between the germline ends. CDR1 KGHSH and CDR2 LQKENI come from the germline V gene. The CDR3 region is CASSPSGPTYEQYF. The CDR3 bases are TGTGCCAGCTCACCAAGCGGGCCGACCTACGAGCAGTACTTC.

This chain links TRBV6-5 with TRBJ1-5; D is possibly TRBD1 (6 bases). The CDR3 consists of 15 residues. The ends were cut back, 6 bases at V and 6 bases at J, with 18 bases in the middle. Germline CDR1 reads MNHEY; CDR2 reads SVGAGI. The CDR3 nucleotides are TGTGCCAGCAGCAGCCTGGCGGGGGCCGTTCAGCCCCAGCATTTT. Its translation: CASSSLAGAVQPQHF.

The gene calls are TRBV25-1 and TRBJ2-7; maybe TRBD1 (5 bases). Trimming took off 6 bases at V and 3 bases at J, with 12 bases between the two ends. The CDR3 is made up of 13 amino acids. Germline V CDR1 and CDR2: MGHDK, SYGVNS. The CDR3 region has the DNA TGTGCCAGCAGGGGGCAGAACTTCTACGAGCAGTACTTC. Protein product: CASRGQNFYEQYF.

As regards this clone: The same CDR3 is also encoded by other DNA sequences in this sample. The chain has TRBV18 and TRBJ1-1; D may be TRBD1 (6 bases). The V gene's germline CDR1 is KGHSH and CDR2 LQKENI. The germline V and J ends were trimmed by 0 bases and 5 bases, with 7 bases remaining between them. The CDR3 length is 13 residues. The CDR3 is CASSPPGGTEAFF. The CDR3 coding sequence is TGTGCCAGCTCACCACCAGGGGGAACTGAAGCTTTCTTT.

This chain links TRBV10-2 with TRBJ2-2; 12 bases match TRBD2. From germline, CDR1 is WSHSY and CDR2 SAAADI. The length of the CDR3 is 15 residues. After removal of 7 bases from V and 4 bases from J, the junction contained 4 bases not matched to a gene. The CDR3 reads CASKKGLAGTGELFF. The CDR3 DNA reads TGCGCCAGCAAAAAGGGACTAGCGGGCACCGGGGAGCTGTTTTTT.

This clone turned up a few times. V is TRBV27 and J is TRBJ2-3, with D possibly TRBD1 on 6 matching bases. CDR3 size: 15 residues. Germline-derived CDR1 and CDR2 are MNHEY and SMNVEV (reference sequence). Trimming removed 6 bases from V and 0 bases from J, with 13 bases in between. The CDR3: CASSLTGISTDTQYF. DNA of the CDR3: TGTGCCAGCAGCCTCACAGGGATTAGCACAGATACGCAGTATTTT.

The chain is built from TRBV6-5 and TRBJ1-1; TRBD1 might be the D (6 bases). V was clipped by 6 bases and J by 11 bases, with 13 bases between them. The CDR3 length is 11 residues. Germline CDR1 is MNHEY and CDR2 is SVGAGI. This CDR3 reads CASRTDRRAFF. CDR3 coding DNA: TGTGCCAGCAGGACAGACAGGCGGGCTTTCTTT.

V usage is TRBV10-3 and J usage is TRBJ2-3; a weak D match, TRBD2 (7 bases). The CDR3 runs to 16 residues. Per germline, CDR1 ENHRY and CDR2 SYGVKD. Deletions cut 2 bases from V and 0 bases from J, with 12 bases between. DNA for the CDR3: TGTGCCATCAGTGAGAGGGGGGGATCTAGCACAGATACGCAGTATTTT. This gives the protein CAISERGGSSTDTQYF.

The J gene is TRBJ1-5, the V gene TRBV27; 9 positions agree with TRBD1. Germline V gene data show CDR1 as MNHEY and CDR2 as SMNVEV (reference sequence). With V trimmed by 3 bases and J by 2 bases, 2 bases remained unmatched. This CDR3 contains 15 residues. CDR3 DNA: TGTGCCAGCAGTTTTGACAGGGGGGGCAATCAGCCCCAGCATTTT. It translates to CASSFDRGGNQPQHF.

The V call is TRBV4-1, the J call TRBJ1-2; D uncertain. CDR3 size: 14 residues. V was cut by 0 bases and J by 2 bases, with 7 bases left in between. Germline loops: CDR1 MGHRA, CDR2 YSYEKL. The CDR3 loop is CASSQDQNNYGYTF. DNA for the CDR3: TGCGCCAGCAGCCAAGATCAGAACAACTATGGCTACACCTTC.

This chain uses TRBV25-1 with TRBJ2-1; D is possibly TRBD1 (6 bases). The CDR3 length is 16 residues. CDR1 and CDR2 (germline): MGHDK, SYGVNS. The germline V and J ends were trimmed by 1 base and 0 bases, with 10 bases remaining between them. CDR3 coding DNA: TGTGCCAGCAGTGAATTCGGGACACTCTCCTACAATGAGCAGTTCTTC. The encoded protein is CASSEFGTLSYNEQFF. The entire variable domain, with the rest obtained from reference TRBV25-1 and TRBJ2-1, is as follows: EADIYQTPRYLVIGTGKKITLECSQTMGHDKMYWYQQDPGMELHLIHYSYGVNSTEKGDLSSESTVSRIRTEHFPLTLESARPSHTSQYLCASSEFGTLSYNEQFFGPGTRLTVL.

This clone was found a few times. The genes are TRBV3-1 (or the pseudogene TRBV3-2) and TRBJ1-2; 12 nucleotides match TRBD1. The trim removed 4 bases at V and 8 bases at J, leaving 5 bases unmatched. Germline V gene lookup returns CDR1 LGHDT and CDR2 YNNKEL (reference sequence). The CDR3 totals 14 residues. CDR3 in amino acids: CASSPGQGAWGYTF. The CDR3 nucleotides read TGTGCCAGCAGCCCGGGACAGGGGGCCTGGGGCTACACCTTC.

This clone was observed a single time. One end of the junction varies from germline; a read error may be responsible. The V and J genes are TRBV2 and TRBJ2-1; TRBD2 aligns across 8 bases. Germline CDR1 SNHLY, CDR2 FYNNEI. This CDR3 contains 15 residues. The CDR3 DNA reads as TGTGCCAGCAGTCAAGCGGGAGATATATACAATGAGCAGTTCTTC. Protein product: CASSQAGDIYNEQFF.

The CDR3 coding sequence is TGTGCCAGCAGCTACGGGACAGCAGGGGCCTATGGCTACACCTTC. Translated, it gives CASSYGTAGAYGYTF. This chain uses TRBV7-9 with TRBJ1-2; 7 bases line up with TRBD1. Germline V gene data show CDR1 as SEHNR and CDR2 as FQNEAQ (reference sequence). Trimming removed 4 bases from V and 4 bases from J; junction bases left unmatched: 9. This CDR3 spans 15 amino acids.

This sequence joins TRBV28 and TRBJ2-2, with TRBD2 matching over 8 bases. The germline CDR1 and CDR2 sequences are MDHEN and SYDVKM. With 6 bases clipped from V and 7 bases from J, the junction kept 10 bases outside the gene matches. This CDR3 spans 15 amino acids. CDR3 sequence reads: CASSVAGGGLGELFF. In DNA form, the CDR3 reads TGTGCCAGCAGCGTGGCGGGAGGAGGGCTCGGGGAGCTGTTTTTT.

This clone was detected once. This chain uses TRBV11-2 with TRBJ1-1; no clear D. Between the trimmed V and J ends, which lost 5 bases and 1 base, there was a span of 14 bases. This CDR3 region has 15 residues. Germline V gives CDR1 SGHAT, CDR2 FQNNGV. CDR3 DNA sequence: TGTGCCAGCAGCGACCGAGCGGCGGGGAACACTGAAGCTTTCTTT. Protein product: CASSDRAAGNTEAFF.

As regards this clone: Other DNA sequences within the sample encode an identical CDR3. The chain couples TRBV14 to TRBJ2-3; D not certain. V dropped 4 bases and J dropped 2 bases, with 4 bases sitting between them. Germline V CDR1 and CDR2: SGHDN, FVKESK. The CDR3 consists of 12 residues. In nucleotides, the CDR3 is TGTGCCAGCAGCCCGTACACAGATACGCAGTATTTT. It is translated as CASSPYTDTQYF.

The genes are TRBV5-4 and TRBJ2-5, with 10 bases identical to TRBD1. The V and J ends lost 2 bases and 0 bases, in that order; junction bases with no gene match: 4. CDR1 is SGHNT and CDR2 is YYREEE in the germline V gene (reference sequence). This CDR3 has 16 amino acids. CDR3 sequence: CASSLRQGANQETQYF. The CDR3 region has the DNA TGTGCCAGCAGCTTACGACAGGGGGCTAACCAAGAGACCCAGTACTTC.

The V gene is TRBV14, the J gene TRBJ2-5; possibly TRBD1 for D (6 bases). Trimming removed 3 bases from V and 1 base from J, with 12 bases in between. The CDR3 contains 15 residues. The germline V gene encodes CDR1 SGHDN and CDR2 FVKESK. The CDR3 nucleotides read TGTGCCAGCAGCCAGATACAGGGCCTCCAAGAGACCCAGTACTTC. The encoded protein is CASSQIQGLQETQYF.

V is TRBV4-1 and J is TRBJ2-3, with TRBD2 as a possible D gene (5 bases). The germline V gene encodes CDR1 MGHRA and CDR2 YSYEKL. CDR3 size: 14 residues. V was trimmed by 6 bases and J by 3 bases, leaving 13 bases between them. CDR3 in amino acids: CASSPGSRTDTQYF. CDR3 coding DNA: TGCGCCAGCAGTCCGGGGTCGAGGACAGATACGCAGTATTTT.

The J gene is TRBJ2-2, the V gene TRBV12-3 or TRBV12-4; no clear D. V was clipped by 3 bases and J by 7 bases, with 6 bases between them. This CDR3 is built from 12 residues. DNA for the CDR3: TGTGCCAGCAGTTTTCTCCGCGGGGAGCTGTTTTTT. Residues: CASSFLRGELFF.

The V and J genes are TRBV19 and TRBJ1-5; no reliable D call. Germline V gene data show CDR1 as LNHDA and CDR2 as SQIVND (reference sequence). CDR3 length: 17 residues. Deletions cut 1 base from V and 3 bases from J, with 16 bases between. The CDR3 coding sequence is TGTGCCAGTAGTATAGCCGGTGCTGGTAGTTACAATCAGCCCCAGCATTTT. Translated: CASSIAGAGSYNQPQHF.

The gene calls are TRBV19 and TRBJ1-1; tentative D call: TRBD1 (6 bases). The V gene lost 6 bases and the J gene lost 7 bases, with 18 bases spanning the gap. CDR3 length: 14 amino acids. Per germline, CDR1 LNHDA and CDR2 SQIVND (reference sequence). This CDR3 is CASRDSSGTGEAFF. CDR3 in DNA: TGTGCCAGTAGGGACAGTTCGGGGACGGGTGAAGCTTTCTTT.

A few counts support this clone. V is TRBV5-4 and J is TRBJ2-2; 7 positions agree with TRBD2. V lost 3 bases, J lost 4 bases, and 12 bases stayed unmatched. Germline assignment: CDR1 SGHNT and CDR2 YYREEE (reference sequence). The CDR3 runs 17 residues. As DNA, the CDR3 is TGTGCCAGCAGCTCAATGGCTTCGGGGGGAGGCACCGGGGAGCTGTTTTTT. Translating gives CASSSMASGGGTGELFF.

CDR3 amino acids: CASSLQGIYGYTF. The CDR3 bases are TGTGCCAGCAGCCTACAGGGAATCTATGGCTACACCTTC. The rearrangement uses TRBV12-3 or TRBV12-4 and TRBJ1-2; D perhaps matches TRBD1 (6 bases). The CDR3 totals 13 residues. V lost 6 bases and J lost 4, with 12 bases in between.

The chain uses TRBV4-1 and TRBJ1-1; D unresolved. V lost 4 bases, J lost 4 bases, and 10 bases lay in between. The germline CDR1 and CDR2 sequences are MGHRA and YSYEKL. CDR3 size: 13 residues. Written as DNA, the CDR3 is TGCGCCAGCAGCCCCGTCCGCGGCACTGAAGCTTTCTTT. Translation gives CASSPVRGTEAFF.